Below are 21 T cell receptor beta chains sequenced from a single sample in a study of blood T cell repertoires in COVID-19. Measured with immunoSEQ multiplex PCR; TCRdb has only the in-frame clones, and not every one. The data contain more than 250,000 clones, 90% of them singletons. The source material was PBMCs or T cells enriched from blood (not recorded which). Every receptor here comes from a woman between 18 and 29 years old with acute COVID-19.

This chain's CDR3 is CASTKTGRVTEAFF. The CDR3 bases are TGTGCCAGTACCAAAACGGGCAGGGTCACTGAAGCTTTCTTT. V and J are TRBV19 and TRBJ1-1, with D possibly matching TRBD1 (5 bases). V lost 7 bases and J 4 bases, leaving 16 bases between the germline ends. This CDR3 has 14 residues. Germline-derived CDR1 and CDR2 are LNHDA and SQIVND (reference sequence).

This clone has a count of ten or more. This chain connects TRBV20-1 to TRBJ2-2, with a weak D call TRBD2 (6 bases). Germline V lookup: CDR1 DFQATT, CDR2 SNEGSKA (reference sequence). This CDR3 is 14 amino acids long. Trimming shortened V by 3 bases and J by 3 bases, and 11 bases separated the two germline ends. The CDR3 DNA reads as TGCAGTGCTAGTTCGGGACTCCACACCGGGGAGCTGTTTTTT. Amino acids: CSASSGLHTGELFF.

V and J are TRBV4-1 and TRBJ2-7, with D maybe TRBD2 (5 bases). CDR1 is MGHRA and CDR2 is YSYEKL in the germline V gene. V lost 4 bases, J lost 3 bases, and 10 bases lay in between. The CDR3 sequence is 13 residues long. The DNA for the CDR3 is TGCGCCAGCAGCCCCGGACTGATCTACGAGCAGTACTTC. This gives the protein CASSPGLIYEQYF.

This clone has only one observation. The chain recombines TRBV18 with TRBJ2-7, with 8 bases lining up with TRBD2. The V and J ends lost 2 bases and 2 bases, in that order; junction bases with no gene match: 5. CDR3 length: 15 residues. Germline CDR1 reads KGHSH; CDR2 reads LQKENI. In DNA, the CDR3 is TGTGCCAGCTCACCAATTAGCGGGGAAACCTACGAGCAGTACTTC. This sequence encodes CASSPISGETYEQYF. The full variable domain, with the rest looked up from reference TRBV18 and TRBJ2-7, is NAGVMQNPRHLVRRRGQEARLRCSPMKGHSHVYWYRQLPEEGLKFMVYLQKENIIDESGMPKERFSAEFPKEGPSILRIQQVVRGDSAAYFCASSPISGETYEQYFGPGTRLTVT.

This rearrangement joins TRBV4-3 to TRBJ2-1, with D unclear. The V gene's germline CDR1 is LGHNA and CDR2 YSLEER. Trimming took 1 base from V and 2 from J, leaving 9 bases between them. This CDR3 has 15 amino acids. The CDR3 loop reads CASSQGGGTYNEQFF. The CDR3 bases are TGCGCCAGCAGCCAAGGTGGCGGTACCTACAATGAGCAGTTCTTC.

The J gene is TRBJ1-4, the V gene TRBV15; a possible D gene is TRBD1 (5 bases). CDR1 LNHNV and CDR2 YYDKDF come from the germline V gene (reference sequence). Between the trimmed V and J ends, which lost 1 base and 8 bases, there was a span of 14 bases. The CDR3 runs 15 residues. In DNA, the CDR3 is TGTGCCACCAGCAGAGGGGGAGGGGAGGGAGAAAAACTGTTTTTT. Its translation: CATSRGGGEGEKLFF.

V usage is TRBV30 and J usage is TRBJ1-1; D ambiguous. The germline V gene has CDR1 GTSNPN and CDR2 SVGIG (reference sequence). The length of the CDR3 is 12 residues. V was cut by 5 bases and J by 6 bases, with 13 bases left in between. The CDR3 is CAWSAVLAEAFF. CDR3 DNA sequence: TGTGCCTGGTCGGCGGTGCTAGCTGAAGCTTTCTTT. The variable domain in full, with the rest retrieved from reference TRBV30 and TRBJ1-1, is SQTIHQWPATLVQPVGSPLSLECTVEGTSNPNLYWYRQAAGRGLQLLFYSVGIGQISSEVPQNLSASRPQDRQFILSSKKLLLSDSGFYLCAWSAVLAEAFFGQGTRLTVV.

This chain links TRBV6-5 with TRBJ1-1, with D perhaps TRBD1 (5 bases). The CDR3 has 15 residues. Germline V lookup: CDR1 MNHEY, CDR2 SVGAGI. Trimming took 2 bases from V and 5 from J, leaving 15 bases between them. This chain's CDR3 is CASSYRARAGTEAFF. The CDR3 DNA is TGTGCCAGCAGTTACCGAGCCAGGGCTGGGACTGAAGCTTTCTTT.

The chain has TRBV19 and TRBJ2-3, with 11 nucleotides matching TRBD2. Losses at the gene ends were 0 bases for V and 4 bases for J; bases not matched to a gene: 6. The CDR3 consists of 17 residues. CDR1 and CDR2 (germline): LNHDA, SQIVND (reference sequence). In DNA form, the CDR3 reads TGTGCCAGTAGTATAGACAGAACTAGCGGGAGAGCAGATACGCAGTATTTT. It encodes CASSIDRTSGRADTQYF.

In DNA, the CDR3 is TGTGCCAGCAGCCAAGAGGTTCAGGCTGCCGTGTCAAACACCATATATTTT. Protein: CASSQEVQAAVSNTIYF. The chain combines TRBV4-2 with TRBJ1-3; D is undetermined. With 0 bases removed from V and 6 bases from J, the gap between germline ends came to 18 bases. The CDR3 runs to 17 residues. CDR1 LGHNA and CDR2 YNFKEQ come from the germline V gene.

The chain carries TRBV10-1 and TRBJ2-4, with D unclear. Germline V lookup: CDR1 WNHNN, CDR2 SYGVQD (reference sequence). V dropped 2 bases and J dropped 9 bases, with 5 bases sitting between them. The CDR3 is 11 residues long. As DNA, the CDR3 is TGCGCCAGCAGTGAGAGCCCCATTCAGTACTTC. Translating gives CASSESPIQYF.

This chain connects TRBV3-1 (or the pseudogene TRBV3-2) to TRBJ2-2; D perhaps matches TRBD1 (6 bases). This CDR3 has 16 residues. V was clipped by 4 bases and J by 5 bases, with 17 bases between them. The germline CDR1 and CDR2 sequences are LGHDT and YNNKEL (reference sequence). In nucleotides, the CDR3 is TGTGCCAGCAGCCCCCCGAACAGGGCCGGGACCGGGGAGCTGTTTTTT. Translation gives CASSPPNRAGTGELFF.

The sample holds a few counts of this clone. V gene TRBV27 combines with J gene TRBJ2-5; 7 nucleotides line up with TRBD1. Germline V gives CDR1 MNHEY, CDR2 SMNVEV (reference sequence). CDR3 length: 14 residues. V lost 6 bases and J lost 1; bases outside the gene matches: 5. Here the CDR3 reads CASRPTGAQETQYF. CDR3 nucleotides: TGTGCCAGCAGACCTACAGGGGCCCAAGAGACCCAGTACTTC.

V usage is TRBV28 and J usage is TRBJ2-4; 14 positions agree with TRBD2. Germline V gene sequence: CDR1 MDHEN, CDR2 SYDVKM. J gave up 6 bases and V 5 bases, and 12 bases lay outside the gene matches. The CDR3 is made up of 18 amino acids. The CDR3 sequence is CASSLHGTSGSGGNIQYF. CDR3 sequence (DNA): TGTGCCAGCAGTCTCCACGGGACTAGCGGGAGCGGTGGAAACATTCAGTACTTC.

V and J are TRBV19 and TRBJ2-3, with D perhaps matching TRBD2 (6 bases). The germline CDR1 and CDR2 sequences are LNHDA and SQIVND (reference sequence). Trimming shortened V by 0 bases and J by 4 bases, and 14 bases separated the two germline ends. This CDR3 comprises 16 residues. CDR3: CASSIDSGDVADTQYF. CDR3 DNA: TGTGCCAGTAGTATAGATTCGGGAGACGTCGCAGATACGCAGTATTTT.

This chain uses TRBV19 with TRBJ2-3; 10 bases map to TRBD1. V dropped 3 bases and J dropped 1; count of bases not matched to a gene: 4. Germline CDR1 is LNHDA and CDR2 is SQIVND (reference sequence). The CDR3 sequence is 16 residues long. The CDR3 loop is CASSIGQGGGTDTQYF. The CDR3 DNA sequence: TGTGCCAGTAGTATCGGACAGGGGGGAGGCACAGATACGCAGTATTTT.

The rearrangement joins TRBV27 to TRBJ2-7; weak D call: TRBD2 (6 bases). Trimming took 2 bases from V and 1 from J, leaving 18 bases between them. Germline CDR1 and CDR2: MNHEY and SMNVEV (reference sequence). The CDR3 sequence is 17 residues long. Here the CDR3 reads CASSLKASGLNSYEQYF. The DNA for the CDR3 is TGTGCCAGCAGTTTAAAGGCATCGGGACTTAATTCCTACGAGCAGTACTTC.

The V call is TRBV18, the J call TRBJ1-1; D remains ambiguous. CDR3 size: 15 residues. Germline CDR1 is KGHSH and CDR2 is LQKENI. Deletions cut 3 bases from V and 2 bases from J, with 13 bases between. The CDR3 sequence is CASSPTIAANTEAFF. The CDR3 DNA sequence: TGTGCCAGCTCACCTACGATTGCGGCCAACACTGAAGCTTTCTTT. Using reference TRBV18 and TRBJ1-1 for the parts outside the CDR3, the full variable domain is NAGVMQNPRHLVRRRGQEARLRCSPMKGHSHVYWYRQLPEEGLKFMVYLQKENIIDESGMPKERFSAEFPKEGPSILRIQQVVRGDSAAYFCASSPTIAANTEAFFGQGTRLTVV.

The chain combines TRBV7-2 with TRBJ2-7, with a possible D match to TRBD1 (7 bases). The CDR3 covers 13 residues. The germline V gene has CDR1 SGHTA and CDR2 FQGNSA. With 4 bases removed from V and 3 bases from J, the gap between germline ends came to 10 bases. The CDR3 region has the DNA TGTGCCAGCAGCTGGGGGGACAGCTACGAGCAGTACTTC. Translated, it gives CASSWGDSYEQYF.

The chain has TRBV5-1 and TRBJ1-1, with 9 nucleotides matching TRBD1. V dropped 3 bases and J dropped 5; count of bases not matched to a gene: 5. Per germline, CDR1 SGHRS and CDR2 YFSETQ. This CDR3 contains 14 residues. The CDR3 DNA reads TGCGCCAGCAGCTCCGGGACAGGGCCGACTGAAGCTTTCTTT. It specifies CASSSGTGPTEAFF.

The chain couples TRBV28 to TRBJ2-1, with 8 bases identical to TRBD2. Germline lookup yields CDR1 MDHEN and CDR2 SYDVKM. Losses at the gene ends were 6 bases for V and 1 base for J; bases not matched to a gene: 5. There are 15 residues in the CDR3. As DNA, the CDR3 is TGTGCCAGCAGCGTACAGCGGGGGTCCTACAATGAGCAGTTCTTC. Its translation: CASSVQRGSYNEQFF.